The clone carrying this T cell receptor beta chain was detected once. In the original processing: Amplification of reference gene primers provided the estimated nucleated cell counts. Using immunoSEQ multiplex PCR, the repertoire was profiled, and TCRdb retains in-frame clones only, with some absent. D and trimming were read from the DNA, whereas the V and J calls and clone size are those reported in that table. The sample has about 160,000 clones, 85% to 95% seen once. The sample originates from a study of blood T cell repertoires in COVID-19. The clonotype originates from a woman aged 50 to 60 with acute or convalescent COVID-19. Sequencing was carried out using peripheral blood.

CDR3 residues: CASSSGLAGGQDTQYF. The CDR3 DNA is TGTGCCAGCAGCTCAGGACTAGCGGGGGGGCAGGATACGCAGTATTTT. V is TRBV7-3 and J is TRBJ2-3; 15 bases agree with TRBD2. There are 16 residues in the CDR3. With 4 bases clipped from V and 6 bases from J, the junction kept 5 bases outside the gene matches. CDR1 is SGHTA and CDR2 is FQGTGA in the germline V gene.